The 28 T cell receptor beta chains reported below all come from one sample, sequenced in a study of cytomegalovirus exposure and HLA in healthy donors. 13 Jbeta primers and 60 Vbeta primers were used for the PCR. Profiling relied on immunoSEQ multiplex PCR, and the TCRdb table lists in-frame clones only, not all of them. This sample has fewer than 200,000 clones, with around 75% found just once. Input material: PBMCs. The receptors stem from a human donor in good health.

This chain connects TRBV9 to TRBJ1-2; the D gene is possibly TRBD1 (6 bases). The V end was cut by 4 bases, the J end by 3 bases, with 13 bases between. The CDR3 is 14 residues long. CDR1 SGDLS and CDR2 YYNGEE come from the germline V gene. The CDR3 DNA reads TGTGCCAGCAGCCCCCCGGGGGGCGACTATGGCTACACCTTC. It is translated as CASSPPGGDYGYTF.

CDR3 in DNA: TGCAGCGTTGAGGTTTCAGGGGGTATCGATGAGCAGTTCTTC. This codes for CSVEVSGGIDEQFF. The chain joins TRBV29-1 to TRBJ2-1, with TRBD1 matching over 7 bases. The germline CDR1 and CDR2 sequences are SQVTM and ANQGSEA. Trimming removed 3 bases from V and 8 bases from J; junction bases left unmatched: 10. The length of the CDR3 is 14 residues.

The V and J genes are TRBV10-2 and TRBJ2-5; the D is unclear. The germline gives CDR1 WSHSY, CDR2 SAAADI. V lost 3 bases and J lost 0, with 14 bases in between. This CDR3 has 16 residues. CDR3 in amino acids: CASSDFGSLNQETQYF. DNA for the CDR3: TGCGCCAGCAGTGATTTCGGTTCCCTTAACCAAGAGACCCAGTACTTC.

The chain couples TRBV19 to TRBJ2-1; 10 bases align to TRBD1. Germline V lookup: CDR1 LNHDA, CDR2 SQIVND (reference sequence). This CDR3 region has 17 residues. Unmatched junction bases numbered 10, after V lost 8 bases and J lost 0 bases. CDR3 in amino acids: CASAGQGRKSSYNEQFF. CDR3 bases: TGTGCCAGTGCGGGACAGGGGCGGAAAAGCTCCTACAATGAGCAGTTCTTC.

The chain recombines TRBV5-1 with TRBJ1-6; a possible D gene is TRBD1 (6 bases). Trimming shortened V by 0 bases and J by 7 bases, and 11 bases separated the two germline ends. The CDR3 is 15 residues long. Germline V gene data show CDR1 as SGHRS and CDR2 as YFSETQ. This CDR3 reads CASSLGLGANSPLHF. As DNA, the CDR3 is TGCGCCAGCAGCTTGGGGCTGGGGGCAAATTCACCCCTCCACTTT.

The V gene is TRBV14, the J gene TRBJ2-7, with 8 bases fitting TRBD2. CDR1 is SGHDN and CDR2 is FVKESK in the germline V gene. CDR3 length equals 14 residues. J lost 4 bases, V lost 4 bases, and 6 bases had no gene match. The DNA of the CDR3 is TGTGCCAGCAGCCTCGGGGGGGGGCCTTACGAGCAGTACTTC. Translation: CASSLGGGPYEQYF.

This rearrangement joins TRBV5-8 to TRBJ2-1; D is undetermined. CDR3 length: 13 amino acids. Germline assignment: CDR1 SGHTS and CDR2 YDEGEE. V was clipped by 0 bases and J by 7 bases, with 8 bases between them. The DNA of the CDR3 is TGTGCCAGCAGCTTGGCGGGTGTTAATGAGCAGTTCTTC. As protein: CASSLAGVNEQFF.

V gene TRBV6-1 combines with J gene TRBJ2-6; D gene unclear. This CDR3 spans 15 amino acids. V lost 6 bases, J lost 0 bases, and 9 bases lay in between. In germline, CDR1 is MNHNS, CDR2 SASEGT. The CDR3 reads CASSTETSGANVLTF. In DNA, the CDR3 is TGTGCCAGCAGCACAGAAACCTCTGGGGCCAACGTCCTGACTTTC.

The table lists this clone with a few counts. V gene TRBV4-1 combines with J gene TRBJ1-2; 9 positions agree with TRBD1. The germline V gene has CDR1 MGHRA and CDR2 YSYEKL. The CDR3 loop spans 15 amino acids. Trimming removed 5 bases from V and 3 bases from J; junction bases left unmatched: 7. The CDR3 nucleotides are TGCGCCAGCAGCGAAGGACAGGGGAGATACTATGGCTACACCTTC. This codes for CASSEGQGRYYGYTF.

V is TRBV27 and J is TRBJ2-5; 8 bases are a match to TRBD1. The CDR3 extends over 14 amino acids. V lost 3 bases and J lost 1; bases outside the gene matches: 1. Germline CDR1 MNHEY, CDR2 SMNVEV (reference sequence). DNA for the CDR3: TGTGCCAGCAGTTTCGGACAGGGCCAAGAGACCCAGTACTTC. This translates into CASSFGQGQETQYF.

The gene calls are TRBV21-1 and TRBJ1-2; the table calls TRBD1, which could not be checked here. TRBV21-1 is a documented pseudogene. The CDR3 is made up of 13 amino acids. This CDR3 is CATLDRDYYGYTF. The CDR3 nucleotides are TGTGCCACCTTAGACAGGGACTACTATGGCTACACCTTC.

Remarks on this clone: Different DNA sequences within this sample yield the same CDR3. This chain uses TRBV13 with TRBJ1-6; D might be TRBD1 (5 bases). This CDR3 has 14 amino acids. Per germline, CDR1 PRHDT and CDR2 FYEKMQ (reference sequence). Trimming removed 5 bases from V and 8 bases from J, with 13 bases in between. Written as DNA, the CDR3 is TGTGCCAGCAGCCCGGACAAGGGGTATTCACCCCTCCACTTT. It specifies CASSPDKGYSPLHF.

This clone was seen a handful of times. The chain joins TRBV9 to TRBJ2-2; D not certain. The CDR3 totals 14 residues. Trimming pared 3 bases from V and 6 bases from J, leaving 12 bases between. CDR1 SGDLS and CDR2 YYNGEE come from the germline V gene. The CDR3, as DNA: TGTGCCAGCAGCGGCCCGATAGTAGCCGGGGAGCTGTTTTTT. The encoded protein is CASSGPIVAGELFF. The whole variable domain, filled in from reference TRBV9 and TRBJ2-2, reads DSGVTQTPKHLITATGQRVTLRCSPRSGDLSVYWYQQSLDQGLQFLIQYYNGEERAKGNILERFSAQQFPDLHSELNLSSLELGDSALYFCASSGPIVAGELFFGEGSRLTVL.

This clone was recorded once. The chain couples TRBV10-3 to TRBJ2-3, with D perhaps TRBD2 (6 bases). The germline V gene has CDR1 ENHRY and CDR2 SYGVKD. The CDR3 runs to 16 residues. The V gene lost 2 bases and the J gene lost 0 bases, with 12 bases spanning the gap. The DNA of the CDR3 is TGTGCCATCAGTGAGGTTGGAGGGGCCAGCACAGATACGCAGTATTTT. Translated: CAISEVGGASTDTQYF.

The chain carries TRBV6-1 and TRBJ1-4, with 11 positions matching TRBD1. V shed 9 bases and J 8 bases; nucleotides not matched to a gene: 8. Germline CDR1 reads MNHNS; CDR2 reads SASEGT. This CDR3 is built from 14 residues. For the CDR3, the DNA is TGTGCCAGTTATACCCGGGACAGGGGGGAAAAACTGTTTTTT. Translation: CASYTRDRGEKLFF.

The rearrangement links TRBV7-3 to TRBJ2-3; D not resolved. The V and J ends lost 5 bases and 0 bases respectively, with 9 bases between them. The CDR3 is 14 amino acids. CDR1 SGHTA and CDR2 FQGTGA come from the germline V gene. The chain's CDR3 is CASSPTHSTDTQYF. Here the CDR3 DNA reads TGTGCCAGCAGCCCAACTCATAGCACAGATACGCAGTATTTT.

The rearrangement joins TRBV28 to TRBJ2-7; D may be TRBD2 (6 bases). V dropped 8 bases and J dropped 3 bases, with 11 bases sitting between them. CDR1 MDHEN and CDR2 SYDVKM come from the germline V gene. The CDR3 runs 12 residues. The CDR3 region is CASRGGDYEQYF. The CDR3, as DNA: TGTGCCAGCCGTGGCGGGGACTACGAGCAGTACTTC.

To note about this clone: One junction end does not reproduce the germline sequence, and a read error may be involved. Other DNA sequences in the same sample also yield this CDR3. This sequence joins TRBV4-1 and TRBJ2-3; maybe TRBD1 (5 bases). The CDR3 is 13 amino acids. Germline CDR1 reads MGHRA; CDR2 reads YSYEKL. In DNA, the CDR3 is TGCGCCAGTAGCCCCTGGGGCGTAGATACGCAGTATTTT. Amino acids: CASSPWGVDTQYF.

The rearrangement uses TRBV21-1 and TRBJ1-1; the table calls TRBD1, which could not be checked here. TRBV21-1 has pseudogene status. CDR3 size: 20 residues. In DNA form, the CDR3 reads TGTGCCAGCAGCAAACAGAGAGCCTATATGACATCGGGACATAGATCTAGGGCTTTCTTT. It specifies CASSKQRAYMTSGHRSRAFF.

As DNA, the CDR3 is TGTGCCAGTAGTATCTCTGTCGGGACCGGGGAGCTGTTTTTT. This codes for CASSISVGTGELFF. The chain is built from TRBV19 and TRBJ2-2; D remains ambiguous. Per the germline V gene, CDR1 is LNHDA and CDR2 is SQIVND (reference sequence). The CDR3 is 14 amino acids. V lost 3 bases to trimming and J lost 5 bases, with 10 bases between them.

The chain uses TRBV18 and TRBJ2-2; D is possibly TRBD1 (6 bases). The CDR3 extends over 17 amino acids. V was pared by 6 bases and J by 4 bases, with 21 bases between. Germline V lookup: CDR1 KGHSH, CDR2 LQKENI. CDR3 sequence: CASSPPTIRTATGELFF. For the CDR3, the DNA is TGTGCCAGCTCCCCCCCTACAATCAGGACAGCCACCGGGGAGCTGTTTTTT.

This clone was detected once. The chain carries TRBV4-3 and TRBJ2-3; tentatively, D is TRBD2 (6 bases). CDR3 length: 15 residues. The germline gives CDR1 LGHNA, CDR2 YSLEER. Trimming took off 0 bases at V and 1 base at J, with 8 bases between the two ends. The CDR3 DNA follows: TGCGCCAGCAGCCAAGACTGGGGGGGCACAGATACGCAGTATTTT. The encoded protein is CASSQDWGGTDTQYF.

This clone was counted between two and nine times. For the CDR3, the DNA is TGCGCCAGCAGCCTAGCCCTTACAGGGGGCCGCGAGCAGTTCTTC. It translates to CASSLALTGGREQFF. The rearrangement links TRBV4-3 to TRBJ2-1; 9 positions agree with TRBD1. Germline V gene sequence: CDR1 LGHNA, CDR2 YSLEER. The CDR3 has 15 residues. V was pared by 4 bases and J by 10 bases, with 11 bases of the junction left unmatched.

This chain links TRBV6-5 with TRBJ1-1, with 8 bases aligning to TRBD1. The V gene end was trimmed by 3 bases and the J gene end by 3 bases; junction bases not matched to a gene: 9. The CDR3 consists of 16 residues. Germline CDR1 is MNHEY and CDR2 is SVGAGI. The CDR3 reads CASSYIPGTGYTEAFF. CDR3 DNA: TGTGCCAGCAGTTATATCCCTGGGACAGGATACACTGAAGCTTTCTTT.

The chain couples TRBV10-2 to TRBJ1-5; 11 bases are shared with TRBD1. The trim removed 6 bases at V and 0 bases at J, leaving 7 bases unmatched. Germline values: CDR1 WSHSY, CDR2 SAAADI. The CDR3 totals 17 residues. The CDR3 region has the DNA TGCGCCAGCAGCCGGACAGGGGGCGAATATAGCAATCAGCCCCAGCATTTT. Its protein product is CASSRTGGEYSNQPQHF.

This clone was recorded a few times. V and J are TRBV9 and TRBJ2-3; unclear D gene. Trimming left V 4 bases short and J 0 bases short, with 12 bases between. In germline, CDR1 is SGDLS, CDR2 YYNGEE. This CDR3 is 15 amino acids long. Written as DNA, the CDR3 is TGTGCCAGCAGCCCTTCCCTTTCTAGCACAGATACGCAGTATTTT. Its protein product is CASSPSLSSTDTQYF.

V is TRBV7-2 and J is TRBJ1-2; tentatively, D is TRBD1 (6 bases). This CDR3 spans 12 amino acids. Trimming stripped 5 bases from V and 7 bases from J, with 11 bases between. The germline CDR1 and CDR2 sequences are SGHTA and FQGNSA. The CDR3 DNA follows: TGTGCCAGCAGCCACGGCAGGGGTGGCTACACCTTC. It yields the protein CASSHGRGGYTF.

J is TRBJ1-3 and V is TRBV11-2; tentative D call: TRBD1 (5 bases). V lost 1 base to trimming and J lost 0 bases, with 7 bases between them. Germline CDR1 is SGHAT and CDR2 is FQNNGV. The CDR3 is made up of 15 amino acids. In DNA, the CDR3 is TGTGCCAGCAGCTTAGGACAGAGCTCTGGAAACACCATATATTTT. It specifies CASSLGQSSGNTIYF.